The sequence of this T cell receptor beta chain was determined in a study of low-dose radiotherapy and immunotherapy resistance in tumors. cDNA synthesis used a TRAV/TRBV-specific primer set for both chains. TCR amplification ran approximately 22 PCR cycles using constant-region and V-primer adapter primers. TCRdb re-called the reads with MiXCR, one entry per CDR3 protein. The sample shows 100,000 or so distinct CDR3 sequences, 9.4% of them seen only once. Time point reported: before trial treatment. In its sample, this clonotype was seen many times. The CDR3 sequence is 13 residues long. CDR1 and CDR2 from the germline V gene are DFQATT and SNEGSKA (reference sequence). V lost 3 bases, J lost 4 bases, and 0 bases stayed unmatched.

The specimen comprised PBMCs, sampled before treatment. The chain joins TRBV20-1 to TRBJ2-5; the match to TRBD2 covers 12 bases. The sequence was collected from a male donor with prostate cancer. The CDR3 bases are TGCAGTGCTAGGACTAGCGGGAGAGAGACCCAGTACTTC. It specifies CSARTSGRETQYF.